This paragraph reports one TCR beta chain. Its antigen is as yet unknown. These data come from a study of T cell repertoires in cytomegalovirus infection. Across the whole study: Selection of CMV epitopes for the study included recently identified HLA-C-restricted and well-studied HLA-B-restricted ones.

From the reads, TCRdb called clonotypes with MiXCR, one entry per CDR3 protein. The sample holds around 95,000 distinct CDR3 sequences; less than 30% are singletons and the top ten take about 72%. V dropped 0 bases and J dropped 2 bases, with 14 bases sitting between them. This CDR3 has 17 amino acids. Germline assignment: CDR1 MNHNS and CDR2 SASEGT. The input for sequencing was CD8+ T cells from cultured PBMCs, taken from culture after CMV antigen stimulation. The origin of this receptor is a human donor in good health (CMV status not recorded). Some clones in this sample may be carry-over from other donors' samples. The V gene is TRBV6-1, the J gene TRBJ1-5; D is unclear. CDR3 protein: CASSEAVSQVRNQPQHF. The CDR3 DNA reads TGTGCCAGCAGTGAAGCGGTCAGTCAGGTTCGCAATCAGCCCCAGCATTTT.